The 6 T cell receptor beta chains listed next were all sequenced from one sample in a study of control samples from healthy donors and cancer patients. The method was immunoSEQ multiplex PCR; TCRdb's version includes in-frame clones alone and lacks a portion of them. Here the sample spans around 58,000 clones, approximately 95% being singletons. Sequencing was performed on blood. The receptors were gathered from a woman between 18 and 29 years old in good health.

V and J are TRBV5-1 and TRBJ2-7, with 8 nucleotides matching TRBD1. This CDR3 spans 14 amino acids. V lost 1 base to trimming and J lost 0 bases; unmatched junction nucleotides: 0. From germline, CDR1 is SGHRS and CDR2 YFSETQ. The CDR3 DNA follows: TGCGCCAGCAGCTTGCAGGGGGCCTCCTACGAGCAGTACTTC. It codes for CASSLQGASYEQYF.

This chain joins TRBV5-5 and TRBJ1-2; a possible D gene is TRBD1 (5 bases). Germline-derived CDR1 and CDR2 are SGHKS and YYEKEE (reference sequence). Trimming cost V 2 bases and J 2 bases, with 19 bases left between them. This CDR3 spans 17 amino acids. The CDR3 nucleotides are TGTGCCAGCAGCTTCCCCGGTGGGCAGGGACCGAACTATGGCTACACCTTC. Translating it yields CASSFPGGQGPNYGYTF. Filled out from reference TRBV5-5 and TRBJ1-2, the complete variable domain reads DAGVTQSPTHLIKTRGQQVTLRCSPISGHKSVSWYQQVLGQGPQFIFQYYEKEERGRGNFPDRFSARQFPNYSSELNVNALLLGDSALYLCASSFPGGQGPNYGYTFGSGTRLTVV.

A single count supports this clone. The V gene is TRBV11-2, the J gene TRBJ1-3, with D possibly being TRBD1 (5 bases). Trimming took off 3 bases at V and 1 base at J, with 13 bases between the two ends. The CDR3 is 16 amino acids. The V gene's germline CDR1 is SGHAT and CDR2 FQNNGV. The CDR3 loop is CASSFLAGLSGNTIYF. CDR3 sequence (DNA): TGTGCCAGCAGCTTCCTGGCGGGACTTTCTGGAAACACCATATATTTT.

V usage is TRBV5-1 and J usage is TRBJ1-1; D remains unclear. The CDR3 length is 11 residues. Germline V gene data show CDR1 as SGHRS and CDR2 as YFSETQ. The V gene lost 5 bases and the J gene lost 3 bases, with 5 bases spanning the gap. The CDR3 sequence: CASRLDTEAFF. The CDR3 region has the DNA TGCGCCAGCAGACTGGACACTGAAGCTTTCTTT.

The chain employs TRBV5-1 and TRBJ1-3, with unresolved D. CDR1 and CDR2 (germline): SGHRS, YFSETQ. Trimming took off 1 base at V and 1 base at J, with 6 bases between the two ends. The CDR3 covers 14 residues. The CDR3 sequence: CASSLSGSGNTIYF. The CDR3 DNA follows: TGCGCCAGCAGCTTGTCGGGGTCTGGAAACACCATATATTTT.

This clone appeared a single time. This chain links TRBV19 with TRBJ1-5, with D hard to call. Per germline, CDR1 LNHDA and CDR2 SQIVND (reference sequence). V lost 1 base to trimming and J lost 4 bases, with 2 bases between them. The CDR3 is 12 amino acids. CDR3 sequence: CASSIGNQPQHF. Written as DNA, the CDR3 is TGTGCCAGTAGTATAGGAAATCAGCCCCAGCATTTT.